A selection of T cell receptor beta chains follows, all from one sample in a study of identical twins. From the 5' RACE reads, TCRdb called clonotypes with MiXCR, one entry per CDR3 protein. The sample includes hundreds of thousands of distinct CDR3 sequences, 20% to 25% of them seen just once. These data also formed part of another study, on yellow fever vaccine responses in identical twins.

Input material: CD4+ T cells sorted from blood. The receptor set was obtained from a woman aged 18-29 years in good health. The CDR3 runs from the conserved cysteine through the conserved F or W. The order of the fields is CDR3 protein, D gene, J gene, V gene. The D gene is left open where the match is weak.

CASSLTGAADTQYF,TRBD1,TRBJ2-3,TRBV5-1
CASSLESTQYF,-,TRBJ2-5,TRBV7-9
CASSQDFNTGELFF,-,TRBJ2-2,TRBV14
CASSLAFQTSGKEQFF,TRBD2,TRBJ2-1,TRBV5-1
CASSTTGGRVSNTEAFF,-,TRBJ1-1,TRBV7-9
CASSTAPGLADSNRFHNEQFF,TRBD2,TRBJ2-1,TRBV10-2
CASGDYEQYF,-,TRBJ2-7,TRBV12-3/TRBV12-4
CASSQGTGGNEQFF,TRBD1,TRBJ2-1,TRBV3-1
CASTQRGLTDTQYF,-,TRBJ2-3,TRBV5-1
CASSIVPGVVETQYF,-,TRBJ2-5,TRBV19
CASSLGQYNTGELFF,-,TRBJ2-2,TRBV5-1
CASSLNRWGDQFF,-,TRBJ2-1,TRBV12-3/TRBV12-4
CASSLEGSEQFF,-,TRBJ2-1,TRBV12-3/TRBV12-4
CASSLRTGGYTEAFF,TRBD1,TRBJ1-1,TRBV5-1
CASRVRDLQETQYF,-,TRBJ2-5,TRBV2
CASSGPLDSPHTNNEQFF,-,TRBJ2-1,TRBV25-1
CASILSGMNTEAFF,-,TRBJ1-1,TRBV12-3/TRBV12-4
CSAGGQGRTDTQYF,TRBD1,TRBJ2-3,TRBV20-1
CASSGGPLSYEQYF,TRBD1,TRBJ2-7,TRBV6-1
CSADVPGQGRYNEQFF,TRBD1,TRBJ2-1,TRBV20-1
CATMSGGGRYNEQFF,-,TRBJ2-1,TRBV24-1
CASSGGFTDFVRGSNEQFF,-,TRBJ2-1,TRBV5-6
CATTTWGPGEQYF,-,TRBJ2-7,TRBV10-3
CASSFRGGRDTGELFF,-,TRBJ2-2,TRBV7-8
CASAFQGGNTEAFF,-,TRBJ1-1,TRBV5-5